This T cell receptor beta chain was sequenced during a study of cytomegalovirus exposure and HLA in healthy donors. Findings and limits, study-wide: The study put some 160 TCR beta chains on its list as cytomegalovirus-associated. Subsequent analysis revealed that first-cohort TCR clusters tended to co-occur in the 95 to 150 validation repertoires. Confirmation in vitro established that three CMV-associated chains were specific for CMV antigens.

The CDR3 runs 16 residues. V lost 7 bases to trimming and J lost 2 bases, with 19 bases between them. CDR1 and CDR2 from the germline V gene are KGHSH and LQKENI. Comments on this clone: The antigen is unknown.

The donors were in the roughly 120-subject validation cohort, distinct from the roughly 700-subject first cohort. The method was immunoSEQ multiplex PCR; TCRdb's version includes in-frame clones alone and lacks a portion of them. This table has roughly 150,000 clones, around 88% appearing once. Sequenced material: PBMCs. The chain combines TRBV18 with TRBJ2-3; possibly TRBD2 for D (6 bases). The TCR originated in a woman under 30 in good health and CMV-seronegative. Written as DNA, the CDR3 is TGTGCCAGCTTCTCGGGAGAGGAGTGGGTCACAGATACGCAGTATTTT. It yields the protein CASFSGEEWVTDTQYF.